Listed below are T cell receptor beta chains from one sample, sequenced in a study of identical twins. Each CDR3 protein is one row after TCRdb ran MiXCR on the 5' RACE reads. Here the sample spans roughly 690,000 distinct CDR3 sequences, roughly 20% being singletons. These data were also filed under a second study, of T cells expressing NK-cell markers.

The sample consisted of PBMCs. These receptors were collected from a woman aged 18-29 years in good health. The CDR3 runs from the conserved cysteine through the conserved F or W. A D gene is named only where the DNA matches it firmly. Where a row states a size, it is once, few, many or the class of an expanded clone; other rows omit it.

v_call,clone_size,j_call,d_call,cdr3_aa,cdr3_nt
TRBV12-3/TRBV12-4,few,TRBJ2-7,TRBD2,CASRLGLAELDEQYF,TGTGCCAGCAGATTGGGACTAGCGGAGTTGGACGAGCAGTACTTC
TRBV7-6,-,TRBJ2-3,TRBD1,CASSPTTGYDTQYF,TGTGCCAGCAGCCCAACGACAGGGTACGATACGCAGTATTTT
TRBV24-1,-,TRBJ2-4,-,CATSDPTNIQYF,TGTGCCACCAGTGACCCTACAAACATTCAGTACTTC
TRBV20-1,few,TRBJ2-3,TRBD2,CSATLAGVWHTQYF,TGCAGTGCCACACTAGCGGGGGTTTGGCATACGCAGTATTTT
TRBV12-3/TRBV12-4,many,TRBJ2-2,-,CASSLETSEPGELFF,TGTGCCAGCAGTTTAGAGACTAGTGAGCCCGGGGAGCTGTTTTTT
TRBV7-6,-,TRBJ2-5,-,CASSLAGYETQYF,TGTGCCAGCAGCTTAGCTGGGTATGAGACCCAGTACTTC
TRBV20-1,-,TRBJ1-1,-,CSAREWAVGQSAFF,TGCAGTGCTAGAGAATGGGCTGTGGGGCAATCAGCTTTCTTT
TRBV20-1,-,TRBJ2-7,TRBD1,CSAREGQGAGEQYF,TGCAGTGCTAGAGAGGGACAGGGAGCGGGCGAGCAGTACTTC
TRBV27,few,TRBJ2-2,TRBD2,CASSHGLAGGVGELFF,TGTGCCAGCAGCCACGGACTAGCGGGAGGGGTCGGGGAGCTGTTTTTT
TRBV6-2/TRBV6-3,few,TRBJ1-1,-,CASSYSISYTEAFF,TGTGCCAGCAGTTACTCGATCTCGTACACTGAAGCTTTCTTT
TRBV21-1,-,TRBJ2-5,-,CASSLRTRPAQETQYF,TGTGCCAGCAGCCTACGCACCCGGCCGGCCCAAGAGACCCAGTACTTC
TRBV7-9,many,TRBJ2-1,-,CASSSSFIYGADEQFF,TGTGCCAGCAGCTCGTCGTTTATTTACGGGGCCGATGAGCAGTTCTTC
TRBV11-2,many,TRBJ2-7,-,CASSDPRGVVLEQYF,TGTGCCAGCAGCGATCCAAGGGGCGTCGTCCTCGAGCAGTACTTC
TRBV12-3/TRBV12-4,many,TRBJ2-7,TRBD1,CASSFGTGPYEQYF,TGTGCCAGCAGTTTCGGGACAGGGCCGTACGAGCAGTACTTC
TRBV5-1,few,TRBJ1-1,-,CASSSLPNTEAFF,TGCGCCAGCAGCTCCCTACCGAACACTGAAGCTTTCTTT
TRBV20-1,many,TRBJ2-5,-,CSARQGGKTQYF,TGCAGTGCTAGACAGGGGGGAAAGACCCAGTACTTC
TRBV6-6,-,TRBJ2-5,-,CASRQGLTETQYF,TGTGCCAGCAGGCAGGGACTCACCGAGACCCAGTACTTC
TRBV15,few,TRBJ2-7,TRBD1,CATSRDLGQDYEQYF,TGTGCCACCAGCAGAGATCTGGGACAGGACTACGAGCAGTACTTC
TRBV27,-,TRBJ2-1,-,CASSGKWQTLGDEQFF,TGTGCCAGCAGTGGCAAGTGGCAGACCCTGGGGGATGAGCAGTTCTTC
TRBV14,-,TRBJ2-1,-,CASSRVYGTNEQFF,TGTGCCAGCAGCCGCGTGTACGGGACGAATGAGCAGTTCTTC
TRBV4-1,-,TRBJ2-2,TRBD1,CASSQPRLRGLRERTGELFF,TGCGCCAGCAGCCAGCCGCGTCTAAGGGGGCTTAGAGAGAGAACCGGGGAGCTGTTTTTT
TRBV18,-,TRBJ2-7,TRBD2,CASSLGTSNSYEQYF,TGTGCCAGCTCACTAGGGACTAGCAACTCCTACGAGCAGTACTTC
TRBV6-2/TRBV6-3,-,TRBJ2-7,TRBD2,CASSYSRQREMIYEQYF,TGTGCCAGCAGTTACTCGCGCCAGCGGGAGATGATCTACGAGCAGTACTTC
TRBV2,-,TRBJ1-2,-,CASSPDGYYGYTF,TGTGCCAGCAGCCCTGACGGATACTATGGCTACACCTTC
TRBV12-3/TRBV12-4,few,TRBJ1-1,TRBD1,CASSPTGRKAFF,TGTGCCAGCAGTCCGACAGGGCGAAAAGCTTTCTTT
TRBV5-1,-,TRBJ2-1,-,CASSLEGELYNEQFF,TGCGCCAGCAGCTTGGAGGGGGAACTCTACAATGAGCAGTTCTTC
TRBV5-5,few,TRBJ2-7,-,CASSSAASEQYF,TGTGCCAGCAGCTCGGCGGCCAGCGAGCAGTACTTC
TRBV20-1,few,TRBJ2-7,-,CSAQNWDEQYF,TGCAGTGCTCAGAACTGGGACGAGCAGTACTTC
TRBV12-3/TRBV12-4,few,TRBJ2-5,-,CASTSRALKTQYF,TGTGCCAGCACATCACGGGCTCTGAAGACCCAGTACTTC
TRBV12-3/TRBV12-4,few,TRBJ2-2,-,CASTARGRDTGELFF,TGTGCCAGCACCGCCCGGGGGAGAGACACCGGGGAGCTGTTTTTT
TRBV10-3,-,TRBJ2-1,TRBD2,CAIASGGLEQFF,TGTGCCATCGCTAGCGGGGGCCTTGAGCAGTTCTTC
TRBV7-2,-,TRBJ1-1,TRBD1,CASSPRQGLSTEAFF,TGTGCCAGCAGCCCGCGACAGGGTTTGAGCACTGAAGCTTTCTTT
TRBV30,once,TRBJ2-3,TRBD2,CACDPRRSYGTSAIRTDTQYF,TGTGCCTGCGACCCCAGGCGATCGTACGGGACTAGCGCCATACGGACAGATACGCAGTATTTT
TRBV7-2,-,TRBJ2-7,TRBD2,CASSFPVAGGYEQYF,TGTGCCAGCAGCTTCCCGGTAGCGGGAGGCTACGAGCAGTACTTC
TRBV6-5,few,TRBJ2-7,-,CASRTLYEQYF,TGTGCCAGCAGAACCTTGTACGAGCAGTACTTC
TRBV7-9,few,TRBJ2-7,TRBD1,CASGETGFNEQYF,TGTGCCAGCGGGGAGACAGGGTTCAACGAGCAGTACTTC
TRBV29-1,-,TRBJ2-7,-,CSVESFGGPYEQYF,TGCAGCGTTGAATCGTTTGGGGGGCCCTACGAGCAGTACTTC